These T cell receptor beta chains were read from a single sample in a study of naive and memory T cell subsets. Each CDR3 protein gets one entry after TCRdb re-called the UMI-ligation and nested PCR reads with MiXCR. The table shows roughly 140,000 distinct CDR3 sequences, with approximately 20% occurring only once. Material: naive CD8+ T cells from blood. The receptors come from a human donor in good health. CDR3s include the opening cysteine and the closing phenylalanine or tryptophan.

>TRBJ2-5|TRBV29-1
CSVEGVYGTEYQETQYF
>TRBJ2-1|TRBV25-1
CASSGFSSYNEQFF
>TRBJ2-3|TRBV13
CASSSFRQVGQYF
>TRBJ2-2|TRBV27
CASSPTSGRAWAAGELFF
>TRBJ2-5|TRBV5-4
CASSWREGHPETQYF
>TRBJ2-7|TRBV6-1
CANSPGPAYEQYF
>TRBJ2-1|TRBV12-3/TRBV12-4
CASSFNVEGGPLSGEQFF
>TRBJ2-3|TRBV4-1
CASSQSFRTGSTDTQYF
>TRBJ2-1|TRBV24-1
CATSTYNEQFF
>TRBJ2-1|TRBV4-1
CASSAPGQGYPSYNEQFF
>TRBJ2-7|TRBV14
CASSQDWPSGGLYEQYF
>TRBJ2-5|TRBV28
CASSLFGLRETQYF
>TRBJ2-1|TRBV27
CASTSWREMNEQFF
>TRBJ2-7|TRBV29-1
CSVGNRDRGYEQYF
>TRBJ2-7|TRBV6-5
CASSYDGVEQYF
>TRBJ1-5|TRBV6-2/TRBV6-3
CASSSLGRYQPQHF
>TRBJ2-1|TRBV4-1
CASSQDGGSYNEQFF
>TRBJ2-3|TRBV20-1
CSAEDRRRAGEEDTQYF
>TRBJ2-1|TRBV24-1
CATSATGGPYEQFF
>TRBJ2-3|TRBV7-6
CASSEGREEIDTQYF
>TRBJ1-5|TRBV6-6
CASTQLSSGQPQHF
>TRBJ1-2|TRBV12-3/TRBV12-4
CASSFGKLAVNYGYTF
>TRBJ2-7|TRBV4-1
CASSQDQAGWYEQYF
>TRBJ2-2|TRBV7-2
CASSGTYTGELFF
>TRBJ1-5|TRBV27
CASSLVVDQPQHF
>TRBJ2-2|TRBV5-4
CASRLTANTGELFF
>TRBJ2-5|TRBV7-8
CASNQLAGYQETQYF
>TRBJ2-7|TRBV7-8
CASSLENSGIEQYF